A single sample gave rise to the 22 T cell receptor beta chains below, sequenced in a study of shared clonotypes between healthy human individuals. This table comes from immunoSEQ multiplex PCR, and its TCRdb copy is limited to in-frame clones, with some not included. The sample lists roughly 2.5 million clones; 85% to 95% were seen once. Input material: naive CD4+ T cells sorted from blood. Described subset: CD45RA+ positively selected. The receptors originated from a man in his late teens or twenties in good health.

The chain uses TRBV6-5 and TRBJ2-3; 8 nucleotides match TRBD1. Germline lookup yields CDR1 MNHEY and CDR2 SVGAGI. The CDR3 spans 15 residues. The V and J ends lost 0 bases and 4 bases, in that order; junction bases with no gene match: 3. CDR3 amino acids: CASSYSRQGPDTQYF. For the CDR3, the DNA is TGTGCCAGCAGTTACTCGAGACAGGGGCCAGATACGCAGTATTTT.

This CDR3 reads CASSPGTGRNYGYTF. The CDR3 coding sequence is TGTGCCAGCAGCCCCGGGACAGGGAGGAACTATGGCTACACCTTC. This chain links TRBV7-9 with TRBJ1-2, with 9 bases matching TRBD1. In germline, CDR1 is SEHNR, CDR2 FQNEAQ (reference sequence). The CDR3 runs to 15 residues. V lost 5 bases, J lost 2 bases, and 6 bases stayed unmatched.

The rearrangement uses TRBV4-1 and TRBJ2-4, with D tentatively TRBD1 (6 bases). V lost 3 bases and J lost 0, with 15 bases in between. The CDR3 has 17 amino acids. The germline gives CDR1 MGHRA, CDR2 YSYEKL. CDR3 DNA sequence: TGCGCCAGCAGCCAGGGAACAGGGTTGCTAGCCAAAAACATTCAGTACTTC. It encodes CASSQGTGLLAKNIQYF.

The chain has TRBV15 and TRBJ2-1, with 11 bases aligning to TRBD1. CDR3 length equals 16 residues. Germline lookup yields CDR1 LNHNV and CDR2 YYDKDF (reference sequence). J gave up 7 bases and V 1 base, and 6 bases lay outside the gene matches. DNA of the CDR3: TGTGCCACCAGCAGAGGAACCGGGACAGGGGGAAATGAGCAGTTCTTC. As protein: CATSRGTGTGGNEQFF. Together with reference TRBV15 and TRBJ2-1, the CDR3 gives the full variable domain: DAMVIQNPRYQVTQFGKPVTLSCSQTLNHNVMYWYQQKSSQAPKLLFHYYDKDFNNEADTPDNFQSRRPNTSFCFLDIRSPGLGDTAMYLCATSRGTGTGGNEQFFGPGTRLTVL.

The chain joins TRBV6-5 to TRBJ1-1; 9 bases line up with TRBD1. The germline CDR1 and CDR2 sequences are MNHEY and SVGAGI. CDR3 length: 15 residues. Trimming cost V 8 bases and J 5 bases; bases outside gene matches: 12. CDR3 region: CASHKGTGLETEAFF. CDR3 coding DNA: TGTGCCAGCCATAAGGGGACAGGGTTGGAGACTGAAGCTTTCTTT.

CDR3 loop: CASSIGSPPNEQFF. In DNA, the CDR3 is TGTGCCAGTAGTATAGGGAGTCCCCCCAATGAGCAGTTCTTC. This chain connects TRBV19 to TRBJ2-1, with unresolved D. The CDR3 runs to 14 residues. V was pared by 1 base and J by 6 bases, with 10 bases between. Germline V CDR1 and CDR2: LNHDA, SQIVND (reference sequence).

The J gene is TRBJ2-5, the V gene TRBV7-2; 9 nucleotides match TRBD1. V lost 6 bases and J lost 4; bases outside the gene matches: 12. Germline V lookup: CDR1 SGHTA, CDR2 FQGNSA. The CDR3 totals 16 residues. This CDR3 reads CASRSGQGIPPETQYF. CDR3 DNA sequence: TGTGCCAGCAGGAGCGGACAGGGGATCCCGCCAGAGACCCAGTACTTC.

This chain joins TRBV10-2 and TRBJ2-2; no definite D call. From germline, CDR1 is WSHSY and CDR2 SAAADI. The CDR3 loop spans 17 amino acids. The V end lost 6 bases, the J end lost 1 base, and 18 bases lay between the germline ends. CDR3 in amino acids: CASSALILSLNTGELFF. CDR3 in DNA: TGCGCCAGCAGCGCTTTGATACTGTCTCTGAACACCGGGGAGCTGTTTTTT.

J is TRBJ2-7 and V is TRBV2; 8 bases agree with TRBD1. V was clipped by 4 bases and J by 5 bases; unmatched bases: 7. From germline, CDR1 is SNHLY and CDR2 FYNNEI. The CDR3 covers 14 residues. CDR3 region: CASSVLDRVNEQYF. In DNA form, the CDR3 reads TGTGCCAGCAGTGTGTTGGACAGGGTTAACGAGCAGTACTTC.

V gene TRBV19 combines with J gene TRBJ1-2; possibly TRBD1 for D (5 bases). The V and J ends lost 7 bases and 4 bases respectively, with 16 bases between them. The CDR3 runs to 14 residues. Germline V gene sequence: CDR1 LNHDA, CDR2 SQIVND (reference sequence). The CDR3 spells CASTTLGQFYGYTF. CDR3 DNA: TGTGCCAGTACCACGTTGGGGCAGTTCTATGGCTACACCTTC. Combining the CDR3 with reference TRBV19 and TRBJ1-2 gives the whole variable domain DGGITQSPKYLFRKEGQNVTLSCEQNLNHDAMYWYRQDPGQGLRLIYYSQIVNDFQKGDIAEGYSVSREKKESFPLTVTSAQKNPTAFYLCASTTLGQFYGYTFGSGTRLTVV.

This chain connects TRBV7-2 to TRBJ1-1; the match to TRBD1 covers 7 bases. V shed 4 bases, J shed 4 bases, and the junction held 6 bases outside the gene matches. Germline V gene sequence: CDR1 SGHTA, CDR2 FQGNSA. The CDR3 runs 14 residues. The CDR3, as DNA: TGTGCCAGCAGCTCAGGGGGGGGTTTCACTGAAGCTTTCTTT. Translated, it gives CASSSGGGFTEAFF.

The chain is built from TRBV27 and TRBJ1-3; D is unclear. The CDR3 spans 17 residues. The germline V and J ends were trimmed by 3 bases and 0 bases, with 15 bases remaining between them. Germline values: CDR1 MNHEY, CDR2 SMNVEV (reference sequence). The CDR3 region is CASSFASLLSSGNTIYF. In DNA, the CDR3 is TGTGCCAGCAGTTTTGCCAGTCTCCTAAGCTCTGGAAACACCATATATTTT.

Here the CDR3 reads CASSSLDLTKSSYEQYF. CDR3 sequence (DNA): TGTGCCAGCAGCTCCCTGGATCTTACAAAGAGCTCCTACGAGCAGTACTTC. The V and J genes are TRBV13 and TRBJ2-7; D gene ambiguous. The V end lost 4 bases, the J end lost 0 bases, and 19 bases lay between the germline ends. The V gene's germline CDR1 is PRHDT and CDR2 FYEKMQ (reference sequence). This CDR3 region has 17 residues.

The rearrangement uses TRBV6-1 and TRBJ2-7; TRBD2 matches 7 bases. Unmatched junction bases numbered 10, after V lost 6 bases and J lost 2 bases. The CDR3 is 15 amino acids. The V gene's germline CDR1 is MNHNS and CDR2 SASEGT. CDR3 sequence: CASRNRAGETYEQYF. CDR3 sequence (DNA): TGTGCCAGCAGGAACCGGGCGGGAGAGACCTACGAGCAGTACTTC.

V usage is TRBV4-1 and J usage is TRBJ2-2; D is unresolved. The CDR3 consists of 16 residues. The germline gives CDR1 MGHRA, CDR2 YSYEKL. V was clipped by 1 base and J by 0 bases, with 9 bases between them. CDR3 sequence reads: CASSQGIGANTGELFF. In DNA form, the CDR3 reads TGCGCCAGCAGCCAAGGGATAGGAGCGAACACCGGGGAGCTGTTTTTT.

The chain couples TRBV5-1 to TRBJ1-3, with unresolved D. The germline V and J ends were trimmed by 0 bases and 0 bases, with 10 bases remaining between them. CDR3 length: 16 amino acids. CDR1 is SGHRS and CDR2 is YFSETQ in the germline V gene. The CDR3: CASSLAPGFSGNTIYF. In DNA, the CDR3 is TGCGCCAGCAGCTTGGCCCCGGGATTCTCTGGAAACACCATATATTTT.

This chain connects TRBV7-9 to TRBJ2-5; 8 nucleotides match TRBD2. V dropped 6 bases and J dropped 5; count of bases not matched to a gene: 14. CDR1 is SEHNR and CDR2 is FQNEAQ in the germline V gene (reference sequence). The CDR3 totals 16 residues. CDR3 amino acids: CASRSESGSGRETQYF. Written as DNA, the CDR3 is TGTGCCAGCAGATCCGAGAGCGGGAGTGGTAGGGAGACCCAGTACTTC.

Concerning this clone: Other DNA variants within this sample encode the same CDR3. The CDR3: CASSYSTGRETQYF. Here the CDR3 DNA reads TGTGCCAGCAGTTACTCAACGGGGAGGGAGACCCAGTACTTC. V gene TRBV6-6 combines with J gene TRBJ2-5, with D tentatively TRBD2 (6 bases). Trimming removed 0 bases at V and 5 bases at J, with 10 bases between. Germline CDR1 reads MNHNY; CDR2 reads SVGAGI (reference sequence). The CDR3 covers 14 residues.

V is TRBV5-5 and J is TRBJ2-7; no clear D gene. The V gene's germline CDR1 is SGHKS and CDR2 YYEKEE (reference sequence). Trimming left V 2 bases short and J 6 bases short, with 12 bases between. The CDR3 totals 13 residues. The CDR3 nucleotides read TGTGCCAGCAGCTTATCTCCACCCGGCGAGCAGTACTTC. Translating gives CASSLSPPGEQYF.

The chain employs TRBV5-1 and TRBJ1-2, with D uncertain. The germline V gene encodes CDR1 SGHRS and CDR2 YFSETQ. Trimming stripped 0 bases from V and 5 bases from J, with 14 bases between. The CDR3 contains 15 residues. The CDR3 is CASSLVGREGYGYTF. Here the CDR3 DNA reads TGCGCCAGCAGCTTGGTAGGGAGGGAAGGTTATGGCTACACCTTC. Combining the CDR3 with reference TRBV5-1 and TRBJ1-2 gives the whole variable domain KAGVTQTPRYLIKTRGQQVTLSCSPISGHRSVSWYQQTPGQGLQFLFEYFSETQRNKGNFPGRFSGRQFSNSRSEMNVSTLELGDSALYLCASSLVGREGYGYTFGSGTRLTVV.

The chain uses TRBV6-5 and TRBJ2-2; 8 bases map to TRBD2. Looked up from germline, CDR1 is MNHEY and CDR2 is SVGAGI. The CDR3 has 16 amino acids. J lost 5 bases, V lost 2 bases, and 7 bases had no gene match. Here the CDR3 DNA reads TGTGCCAGCAGTTACCTCGGGACTAGAGAGACCGGGGAGCTGTTTTTT. Its translation: CASSYLGTRETGELFF.

The chain uses TRBV7-9 and TRBJ2-7; 7 bases line up with TRBD2. Trimming removed 4 bases from V and 4 bases from J; junction bases left unmatched: 7. Germline lookup yields CDR1 SEHNR and CDR2 FQNEAQ (reference sequence). The length of the CDR3 is 14 residues. The CDR3 nucleotides are TGTGCCAGCAGCTCCCTGGGGGGGTTATACGAGCAGTACTTC. Residues: CASSSLGGLYEQYF.